The rows below give T cell receptor beta chains drawn from one sample of a study of T cell clonotyping in hematopoietic cell transplantation. Profiled with immunoSEQ multiplex PCR; TCRdb holds only in-frame clones, not every one. This table holds around 2,000 clones, around nine tenths found once. The source was peripheral blood mononuclear cells, collected 30 days after allogeneic stem cell transplant. The origin of the receptors is a female patient aged 50-59 years who had an allogeneic stem cell transplant from a related donor, so the T cells may come from the graft donor. Some clones in this sample may be carry-over from other donors' samples. Both conserved end residues are part of each CDR3. A D gene is named only where the DNA matches it firmly. The size field is filled for only some rows; it gives once, few, many or a size class.

d_call: TRBD1; v_call: TRBV19; j_call: TRBJ1-1; clone_size: .; cdr3_nt: TGTGCCAGTACTCAGGGGGCAGGCACTGAAGCTTTCTTT; cdr3_aa: CASTQGAGTEAFF
d_call: TRBD1; v_call: TRBV6-1; j_call: TRBJ1-1; clone_size: .; cdr3_nt: TGTGCCAGCAGTCTGGGACAGCTGAACACTGAAGCTTTCTTT; cdr3_aa: CASSLGQLNTEAFF
d_call: .; v_call: TRBV30; j_call: TRBJ1-2; clone_size: .; cdr3_nt: TGTGCCTGGAAGGCCAGGGCCTTGCAGTTTGCCTATGGCTACACCTTC; cdr3_aa: CAWKARALQFAYGYTF
d_call: TRBD2; v_call: TRBV5-4; j_call: TRBJ2-7; clone_size: .; cdr3_nt: TGTGCCAGCAGTCAAGGACTAGCGGGGGTTCTCGAGCAGTACTTC; cdr3_aa: CASSQGLAGVLEQYF
d_call: .; v_call: TRBV5-4; j_call: TRBJ1-2; clone_size: .; cdr3_nt: TGTGCCAGCAGCTTTCGCCGGAGCCTAAGTTACTATGGCTACACCTTC; cdr3_aa: CASSFRRSLSYYGYTF
d_call: .; v_call: TRBV18; j_call: TRBJ2-3; clone_size: .; cdr3_nt: TGTGCCAGCTCACCAGGGAGTCCCGCAGATACGCAGTATTTT; cdr3_aa: CASSPGSPADTQYF
d_call: .; v_call: TRBV27; j_call: TRBJ2-7; clone_size: .; cdr3_nt: TGTGCCAGCGGGGGGGACAGCTTGGGGGAGCAGTACTTC; cdr3_aa: CASGGDSLGEQYF
d_call: .; v_call: TRBV4-1; j_call: TRBJ2-7; clone_size: .; cdr3_nt: TGCGCCAGCAGCCACCCAGGCATCGACGAGCAGTACTTC; cdr3_aa: CASSHPGIDEQYF
d_call: TRBD1; v_call: TRBV2; j_call: TRBJ1-2; clone_size: .; cdr3_nt: TGTGCCAGCGCAAACAGGGGGCATGGCTACACCTTC; cdr3_aa: CASANRGHGYTF
d_call: .; v_call: TRBV9; j_call: TRBJ2-7; clone_size: .; cdr3_nt: TGTGCCAGCAGCGTGGAAGGGACGTCGGCGCGGCACGAGCAGTACTTC; cdr3_aa: CASSVEGTSARHEQYF
d_call: TRBD2; v_call: TRBV25-1; j_call: TRBJ2-7; clone_size: once; cdr3_nt: TGTGCCAGCCGGGGGGGTAGCGGGGGGCCGACCTACGAGCAGTACTTC; cdr3_aa: CASRGGSGGPTYEQYF
d_call: .; v_call: TRBV7-9; j_call: TRBJ1-1; clone_size: .; cdr3_nt: TGTGCCAGCAGCCACGACAGGAACACTGAAGCTTTCTTT; cdr3_aa: CASSHDRNTEAFF
d_call: TRBD2; v_call: TRBV4-3; j_call: TRBJ2-7; clone_size: .; cdr3_nt: TGCGCCAGCAGCCACGAGCCACTCGGCGGGGCTAGCGGCTACGAGCAGTACTTC; cdr3_aa: CASSHEPLGGASGYEQYF
d_call: .; v_call: TRBV7-9; j_call: TRBJ2-7; clone_size: .; cdr3_nt: TGTGCCAGCAGGGAGGGGAGCTCCTACGAGCAGTACTTC; cdr3_aa: CASREGSSYEQYF
d_call: TRBD2; v_call: TRBV6-6; j_call: TRBJ2-7; clone_size: .; cdr3_nt: TGTGCCAGCCTACCGGGGGGTAGCTCCTACGAGCAGTACTTC; cdr3_aa: CASLPGGSSYEQYF
d_call: TRBD2; v_call: TRBV27; j_call: TRBJ2-2; clone_size: .; cdr3_nt: TGTGCCAGCGGGGCGCTAGCGGGAGGGGGGAACACCGGGGAGCTGTTTTTT; cdr3_aa: CASGALAGGGNTGELFF
d_call: .; v_call: TRBV7-2; j_call: TRBJ2-7; clone_size: .; cdr3_nt: TGTGCCAGCAGACGCGGGACGGACTCCTACGAGCAGTACTTC; cdr3_aa: CASRRGTDSYEQYF
d_call: .; v_call: TRBV19; j_call: TRBJ1-1; clone_size: .; cdr3_nt: TGTGCCAGTAGTATTGATGGGCCTAACACTGAAGCTTTCTTT; cdr3_aa: CASSIDGPNTEAFF
d_call: TRBD1; v_call: TRBV6-1; j_call: TRBJ1-5; clone_size: .; cdr3_nt: TGTGCCAGCAGTAAAGACAGGGCAGGCAATCAGCCCCAGCATTTT; cdr3_aa: CASSKDRAGNQPQHF
d_call: TRBD2; v_call: TRBV6-1; j_call: TRBJ2-2; clone_size: .; cdr3_nt: TGTGCCAGCACCCTTAGCGGGACTAACACCGGGGAGCTGTTTTTT; cdr3_aa: CASTLSGTNTGELFF
d_call: .; v_call: TRBV28; j_call: TRBJ1-1; clone_size: .; cdr3_nt: TGTGCCAGCAGTTCCGCGGACGGCGGGGCCTGGACTGAAGCTTTCTTT; cdr3_aa: CASSSADGGAWTEAFF
d_call: TRBD1; v_call: TRBV6-6; j_call: TRBJ1-6; clone_size: .; cdr3_nt: TGTGCCAGCAGTTCTGGGACAGGGGATTCACCCCTCCACTTT; cdr3_aa: CASSSGTGDSPLHF
d_call: TRBD2; v_call: TRBV5-4; j_call: TRBJ2-7; clone_size: .; cdr3_nt: TGTGCCAGCAGCTTGGCTAGCGGGGGGGGCTACGAGCAGTACTTC; cdr3_aa: CASSLASGGGYEQYF
d_call: .; v_call: TRBV30; j_call: TRBJ1-5; clone_size: .; cdr3_nt: TGTGCCTGGAAGTTAGGGTCTGGCAGCAATCAGCCCCAGCATTTT; cdr3_aa: CAWKLGSGSNQPQHF
d_call: .; v_call: TRBV5-1; j_call: TRBJ2-7; clone_size: .; cdr3_nt: TGCGCCAGCAGCTTGGCTGGAACCTACGAGCAGTACTTC; cdr3_aa: CASSLAGTYEQYF
d_call: .; v_call: TRBV10-3; j_call: TRBJ2-1; clone_size: large; cdr3_nt: TGTGCCATCAGTGAGTTTCCAGGGGGGCAGACTAGCGATGAGCAGTTCTTC; cdr3_aa: CAISEFPGGQTSDEQFF
d_call: .; v_call: TRBV18; j_call: TRBJ1-2; clone_size: once; cdr3_nt: TGTGCCAGCTCACCACAGGAGGAAGGAGGCTACACCTTC; cdr3_aa: CASSPQEEGGYTF
d_call: TRBD2; v_call: TRBV5-4; j_call: TRBJ2-3; clone_size: .; cdr3_nt: TGTGCCAGCAGCTGGGAGACTAGCGGGGGGGGCACAGATACGCAGTATTTT; cdr3_aa: CASSWETSGGGTDTQYF
d_call: .; v_call: TRBV11-1; j_call: TRBJ1-4; clone_size: .; cdr3_nt: TGTGCCAGCAGGAGCAATGAAAAACTGTTTTTT; cdr3_aa: CASRSNEKLFF
d_call: TRBD2; v_call: TRBV9; j_call: TRBJ2-1; clone_size: .; cdr3_nt: TGTGCCAGCAGCGTAGGTCGGCGCGGGGGTTACAATGAGCAGTTCTTC; cdr3_aa: CASSVGRRGGYNEQFF
d_call: .; v_call: TRBV7-2; j_call: TRBJ2-2; clone_size: once; cdr3_nt: TGTGCCAGCAGCTCCTGGGGATCGAACACCGGGGAGCTGTTTTTT; cdr3_aa: CASSSWGSNTGELFF
d_call: TRBD1; v_call: TRBV5-1; j_call: TRBJ2-3; clone_size: .; cdr3_nt: TGCGCCAGCAGCAAACAGGGGGTCACAGATACGCAGTATTTT; cdr3_aa: CASSKQGVTDTQYF
d_call: .; v_call: TRBV4-1; j_call: TRBJ1-2; clone_size: .; cdr3_nt: TGCGCCAGCAGCCAAACCCGGGACACGGATAGGAGGGGCTACACCTTC; cdr3_aa: CASSQTRDTDRRGYTF
d_call: .; v_call: TRBV7-3; j_call: TRBJ1-1; clone_size: .; cdr3_nt: TGTGCCAGCAGCGCGACAACGAACACTGAAGCTTTCTTT; cdr3_aa: CASSATTNTEAFF
d_call: .; v_call: TRBV30; j_call: TRBJ1-3; clone_size: .; cdr3_nt: TGTGCCTGGAAGAAAGGGGCAGGAAACACCATATATTTT; cdr3_aa: CAWKKGAGNTIYF
d_call: .; v_call: TRBV9; j_call: TRBJ2-1; clone_size: .; cdr3_nt: TGTGCCAGCAATGGCGGGGCCTACAATGAGCAGTTCTTC; cdr3_aa: CASNGGAYNEQFF
d_call: .; v_call: TRBV30; j_call: TRBJ2-2; clone_size: once; cdr3_nt: TGTGCCTGGAGTCAACAATTTACCGGGGAGCTGTTTTTT; cdr3_aa: CAWSQQFTGELFF
d_call: .; v_call: TRBV9; j_call: TRBJ1-2; clone_size: .; cdr3_nt: TGTGCCAGCAGCGTAGTCCCGGGCGCGGACTATGGCTACACCTTC; cdr3_aa: CASSVVPGADYGYTF
d_call: .; v_call: TRBV28; j_call: TRBJ1-3; clone_size: .; cdr3_nt: TGTGCCAGCAGCACCGTTGAGGGTAGCGGAAACACCATATATTTT; cdr3_aa: CASSTVEGSGNTIYF
d_call: .; v_call: TRBV27; j_call: TRBJ1-6; clone_size: .; cdr3_nt: TGTGCCAGCAGTTATCTCGGACAATATAATTCACCCCTCCACTTT; cdr3_aa: CASSYLGQYNSPLHF
d_call: .; v_call: TRBV18; j_call: TRBJ2-4; clone_size: .; cdr3_nt: TGTGCCAGCTCACCAGGACAGTCCTTCAAAAACATTCAGTACTTC; cdr3_aa: CASSPGQSFKNIQYF
d_call: .; v_call: TRBV14; j_call: TRBJ1-6; clone_size: .; cdr3_nt: TGTGCCAGCAGCCAAGGGAGGGAGTATTCACCCCTCCACTTT; cdr3_aa: CASSQGREYSPLHF
d_call: .; v_call: TRBV30; j_call: TRBJ1-2; clone_size: .; cdr3_nt: TGTGCCGGAAGGGTTTGGGATCGGAATGGCTACACCTTC; cdr3_aa: CAGRVWDRNGYTF
d_call: .; v_call: TRBV5-5; j_call: TRBJ1-2; clone_size: .; cdr3_nt: TGTGCCAGCAGGCCGACGGAGCTCTATGGCTACACCTTC; cdr3_aa: CASRPTELYGYTF
d_call: .; v_call: TRBV18; j_call: TRBJ2-7; clone_size: once; cdr3_nt: TGTGCCAGCTCACCACGAGGGGAGGACGAGCAGTACTTC; cdr3_aa: CASSPRGEDEQYF
d_call: TRBD2; v_call: TRBV2; j_call: TRBJ2-7; clone_size: once; cdr3_nt: TGTGCCAGCAGGATGACTAGCGGGGGCTACGAGCAGTACTTC; cdr3_aa: CASRMTSGGYEQYF
d_call: TRBD1; v_call: TRBV7-2; j_call: TRBJ2-1; clone_size: .; cdr3_nt: TGTGCCAGCAGGAGGGACAGGGGGGGAAATGAGCAGTTCTTC; cdr3_aa: CASRRDRGGNEQFF
d_call: .; v_call: TRBV28; j_call: TRBJ1-6; clone_size: .; cdr3_nt: TGTGCCAGCAGCCCTCAGGACGCCCCAAGCCCCCTCCACTTT; cdr3_aa: CASSPQDAPSPLHF
d_call: TRBD1; v_call: TRBV7-2; j_call: TRBJ1-5; clone_size: .; cdr3_nt: TGTGCCAGCAGCCCGCAGGGACAGGGGAGTCAGCCCCAGCATTTT; cdr3_aa: CASSPQGQGSQPQHF
d_call: .; v_call: TRBV10-2; j_call: TRBJ1-1; clone_size: .; cdr3_nt: TGCGCCAGCAGTGAGTCGGGTCGTCCCTTGAACACTGAAGCTTTCTTT; cdr3_aa: CASSESGRPLNTEAFF
d_call: .; v_call: TRBV5-6; j_call: TRBJ2-7; clone_size: .; cdr3_nt: TGTGCCAGCCGCTCCAACTTAATGGGGCTGAGCTCCTACGAGCAGTACTTC; cdr3_aa: CASRSNLMGLSSYEQYF
d_call: .; v_call: TRBV27; j_call: TRBJ2-7; clone_size: .; cdr3_nt: TGTGCCAGCAGTATCACAGGGTACGAGCAGTACTTC; cdr3_aa: CASSITGYEQYF
d_call: .; v_call: TRBV7-8; j_call: TRBJ2-7; clone_size: once; cdr3_nt: TGTGCCAGCAGCTTATTTTCCACGGGAGCCTACGAGCAGTACTTC; cdr3_aa: CASSLFSTGAYEQYF
d_call: .; v_call: TRBV28; j_call: TRBJ1-6; clone_size: .; cdr3_nt: TGTGCCAGCACCCCGGGAGGAGGGCTTTTCCCCCTCCACTTT; cdr3_aa: CASTPGGGLFPLHF
d_call: .; v_call: TRBV6-5; j_call: TRBJ2-3; clone_size: .; cdr3_nt: TGTGCCAGCAGTGATTATAGCAGAGATACGCAGTATTTT; cdr3_aa: CASSDYSRDTQYF
d_call: .; v_call: TRBV2; j_call: TRBJ1-1; clone_size: once; cdr3_nt: TGTGCCAGCAGTGATCAGGGGAACACTGAAGCTTTCTTT; cdr3_aa: CASSDQGNTEAFF
d_call: TRBD1; v_call: TRBV6-1; j_call: TRBJ2-4; clone_size: .; cdr3_nt: TGTGCCAGCAGTTTACAGGGGACCGCCAAAAACATTCAGTACTTC; cdr3_aa: CASSLQGTAKNIQYF
d_call: .; v_call: TRBV7-6; j_call: TRBJ2-3; clone_size: .; cdr3_nt: TGTGCCAGCAGCTCACGACGGTCGAGCACAGATACGCAGTATTTT; cdr3_aa: CASSSRRSSTDTQYF